This T cell receptor beta chain originates from a study of tumor-infiltrating lymphocytes in primary liver carcinoma. Study information: The tumors, T1-T3 N0M0 lesions, were about 4.2 to 11 cm across.

The CDR3 has 15 residues. Looked up from germline, CDR1 is MDHEN and CDR2 is SYDVKM. cDNA specific to TCR beta was made from 450 to 650 ng of total RNA, with a constant-region primer employed for priming. Construction of TCR beta libraries relied on three successive nested multiplex PCR rounds employing slightly modified ARM-PCR. TRBV1-TRBV30 forward and Cbeta reverse primers drove the first two roughly 9-cycle rounds. TCRdb ran MiXCR on the multiplex PCR reads and lists one entry per CDR3 protein. The sample contains 90,000 to 150,000 distinct CDR3 sequences, less than 75% of which appear only once. Study-level points and caveats: Lesser overlap characterized tumor-adjacent and tumor-blood pairs relative to tumor region pairs.

Co-extracted RNA and DNA came from approximately 20-30 mg of unsorted bulk tissue. This clonotype was observed a few times. Its antigen is not identified. A much larger clone lies a single base off, so this may be a read error. The sample taken for sequencing was tumor-adjacent normal liver tissue. The clonotype originates from a woman aged 60-75 years with primary liver carcinoma and hepatitis B virus infection. J is TRBJ2-7 and V is TRBV28; TRBD2 aligns across 7 bases. The CDR3 sequence is CASSPQGRDSSEQYF. The CDR3 DNA reads TGTGCCAGCAGTCCCCAAGGGAGGGACTCCTCCGAGCAGTACTTC. Based on the CDR3 plus reference TRBV28 and TRBJ2-7, the full variable domain is DVKVTQSSRYLVKRTGEKVFLECVQDMDHENMFWYRQDPGLGLRLIYFSYDVKMKEKGDIPEGYSVSREKKERFSLILESASTNQTSMYLCASSPQGRDSSEQYFGPGTRLTVT.